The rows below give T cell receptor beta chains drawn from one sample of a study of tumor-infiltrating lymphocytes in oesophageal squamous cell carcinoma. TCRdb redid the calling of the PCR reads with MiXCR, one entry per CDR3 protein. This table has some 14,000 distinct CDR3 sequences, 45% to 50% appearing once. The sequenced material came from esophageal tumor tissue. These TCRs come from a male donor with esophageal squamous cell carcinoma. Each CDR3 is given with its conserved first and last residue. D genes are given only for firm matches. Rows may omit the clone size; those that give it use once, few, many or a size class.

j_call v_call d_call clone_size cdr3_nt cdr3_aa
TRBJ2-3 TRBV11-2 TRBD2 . TGTGCCAGCAGCTTAGCCGCACTAGCGGGAGGGCCGAGTACGCAGTATTTT CASSLAALAGGPSTQYF
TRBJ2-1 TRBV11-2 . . TGTGCCAGCACCGTCTGGGATGAGCAGTTCTTC CASTVWDEQFF
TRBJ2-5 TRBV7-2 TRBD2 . TGTGCCAGCAGCTGGCGAGTGGCGGGAGGCGGTGAGACCCAGTACTTC CASSWRVAGGGETQYF
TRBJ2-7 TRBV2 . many TGTGCCAGCAGGGTTAACAGGGTTGAGCAGTACTTC CASRVNRVEQYF
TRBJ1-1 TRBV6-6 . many TGTGCCAGCAGTTACTCGAACAGGCCTGAAGCTTTCTTT CASSYSNRPEAFF
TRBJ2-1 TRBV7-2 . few TGTGCCAGCAGCCCATACGGCAGTGAGCAGTTCTTC CASSPYGSEQFF
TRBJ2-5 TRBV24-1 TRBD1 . TGTGCCACCAGTGACCCCGGACAGGTCCAAGAGACCCAGTACTTC CATSDPGQVQETQYF
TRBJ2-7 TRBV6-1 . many TGTGCCAGCAGTGGGGGACTGGGCGAGCAGTACTTC CASSGGLGEQYF
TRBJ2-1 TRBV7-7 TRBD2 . TGTGCTAGCAGCCCTAGGACTAGCGGTGAGCAGTTCTTC CASSPRTSGEQFF
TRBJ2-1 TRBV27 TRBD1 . TGTGCCAGCGTCAACAGGGGTCTTACCTTCAATGAGCAGTTCTTC CASVNRGLTFNEQFF